The rows below give T cell receptor beta chains drawn from one sample of a study of metastatic and nonmetastatic thyroid tumors. Via MiXCR, TCRdb re-called the PCR reads. Of approximately 82,000 clones in the sample, approximately 13% were seen once. Sequencing was carried out using tumor tissue. The receptor source for this set is a female donor with papillary thyroid cancer or a benign thyroid nodule (not recorded which). Some clones in this sample may be carry-over from other donors' samples. The CDR3 runs from the conserved cysteine through the conserved F or W. A D gene is named only where the DNA matches it firmly. The size field is filled for only some rows; it gives once, few, many or a size class.

V	length	J	size	D	CDR3	DNA
TRBV5-8	15	TRBJ2-2	.	.	CASSSGRSGTGELFF	TGTGCCAGCAGCTCTGGGCGGTCCGGGACCGGGGAGCTGTTTTTT
TRBV9	12	TRBJ2-7	.	.	CASSQKGGEQYF	TGTGCCAGCAGCCAGAAAGGGGGAGAGCAGTACTTC
TRBV7-9	16	TRBJ2-7	many	TRBD1	CASSPGTGVLAYEQYF	TGTGCCAGCAGCCCGGGGACAGGGGTCTTAGCCTACGAGCAGTACTTC
TRBV6-1	13	TRBJ2-3	many	.	CASTPPDGDTQYF	TGTGCCAGCACCCCACCCGACGGAGATACGCAGTATTTT
TRBV6-1	15	TRBJ1-5	.	TRBD1	CASSEDGQGRQPQHF	TGTGCCAGCAGTGAAGACGGACAGGGGAGACAGCCCCAGCATTTT
TRBV15	16	TRBJ1-2	many	.	CATSREAAVPMYGYTF	TGTGCCACCAGCAGAGAAGCGGCAGTCCCCATGTATGGCTACACCTTC
TRBV7-9	15	TRBJ2-2	many	.	CASSLALGPAGELFF	TGTGCCAGCAGCTTAGCTCTCGGTCCCGCCGGGGAGCTGTTTTTT
TRBV2	16	TRBJ2-7	many	.	CASSANLWDLAYEQYF	TGTGCCAGCAGCGCTAACCTATGGGATCTGGCTTACGAGCAGTACTTC
TRBV20-1	16	TRBJ2-2	.	TRBD2	CSARDVAGGNVGELFF	TGCAGTGCTAGAGATGTTGCGGGAGGTAATGTCGGGGAGCTGTTTTTT
TRBV12-3/TRBV12-4	12	TRBJ1-5	many	.	CASSFRPQPQHF	TGTGCCAGCAGTTTCCGCCCTCAGCCCCAGCATTTT
TRBV4-2	15	TRBJ2-7	many	TRBD2	CASSLRTSGSYEQYF	TGTGCCAGCAGCCTAAGGACTAGCGGGAGTTACGAGCAGTACTTC
TRBV12-3/TRBV12-4	16	TRBJ2-2	few	.	CASTRAGGPNTGELFF	TGTGCCAGCACCCGCGCCGGGGGTCCTAACACCGGGGAGCTGTTTTTT
TRBV12-3/TRBV12-4	14	TRBJ1-1	many	.	CASSLGALNTEAFF	TGTGCCAGCAGTTTGGGGGCTTTGAACACTGAAGCTTTCTTT
TRBV20-1	16	TRBJ2-2	many	.	CSARELGGQNTGELFF	TGCAGTGCTAGAGAGTTAGGGGGGCAGAACACCGGGGAGCTGTTTTTT
TRBV24-1	13	TRBJ2-5	many	.	CATSDPGQETQYF	TGTGCCACCAGTGACCCAGGCCAAGAGACCCAGTACTTC
TRBV11-1	16	TRBJ1-5	many	.	CASSSNRDGSNQPQHF	TGTGCCAGCAGCTCTAACAGGGACGGGAGCAATCAGCCCCAGCATTTT
TRBV24-1	14	TRBJ2-2	.	TRBD1	CATSDRGPTRELFF	TGTGCCACCAGTGATAGGGGGCCCACCAGGGAGCTGTTTTTT
TRBV7-9	15	TRBJ2-5	many	.	CASNSGRLGKETQYF	TGTGCCAGCAACTCGGGGCGCTTGGGGAAAGAGACCCAGTACTTC